The 2 T cell receptor beta chains reported below all come from one sample, sequenced in a study of siplizumab effects on memory and regulatory T cells. The table came from immunoSEQ multiplex PCR; TCRdb's copy has only in-frame clones and leaves some out. The sample includes some 90,000 clones, 75% to 90% of them seen just once. Sequencing was carried out using CD4+ T cells sorted from blood. These receptor sequences come from a human donor in good health.

This clone was seen a few times. The same CDR3 also results from other DNA sequences found in this sample. The genes are TRBV2 and TRBJ2-3; the D gene could be TRBD1 or TRBD2 (6 bases each). This CDR3 is built from 14 residues. The germline gives CDR1 SNHLY, CDR2 FYNNEI. Deletions cut 5 bases from V and 6 bases from J, with 15 bases between. The chain's CDR3 is CASSNTGRRDTQYF. The CDR3 DNA sequence: TGTGCCAGCAGTAATACAGGGAGGAGGGATACGCAGTATTTT. Full variable domain (missing parts from reference TRBV2 and TRBJ2-3): EPEVTQTPSHQVTQMGQEVILRCVPISNHLYFYWYRQILGQKVEFLVSFYNNEISEKSEIFDDQFSVERPDGSNFTLKIRSTKLEDSAMYFCASSNTGRRDTQYFGPGTRLTVL.

This clone was seen a few times. This chain uses TRBV28 with TRBJ1-2; D gene uncertain. The V gene's germline CDR1 is MDHEN and CDR2 SYDVKM. The CDR3 extends over 12 amino acids. V gave up 11 bases and J gave up 4 bases, with 14 bases separating them. The CDR3 sequence: CAAGIILYGYTF. Written as DNA, the CDR3 is TGTGCCGCCGGGATTATCCTCTATGGCTACACCTTC.